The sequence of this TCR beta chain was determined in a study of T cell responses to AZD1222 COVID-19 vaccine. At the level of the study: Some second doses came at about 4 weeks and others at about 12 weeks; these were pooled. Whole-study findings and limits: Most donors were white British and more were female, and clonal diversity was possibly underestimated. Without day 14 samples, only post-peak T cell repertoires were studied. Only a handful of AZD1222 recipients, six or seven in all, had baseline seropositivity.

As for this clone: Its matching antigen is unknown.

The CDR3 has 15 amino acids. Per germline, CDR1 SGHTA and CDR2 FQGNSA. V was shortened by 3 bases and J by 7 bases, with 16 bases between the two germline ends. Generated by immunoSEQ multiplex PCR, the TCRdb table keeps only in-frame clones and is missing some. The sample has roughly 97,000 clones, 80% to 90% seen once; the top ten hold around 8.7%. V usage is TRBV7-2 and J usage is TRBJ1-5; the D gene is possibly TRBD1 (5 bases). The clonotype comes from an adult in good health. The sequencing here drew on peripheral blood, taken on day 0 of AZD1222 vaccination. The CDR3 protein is CASSLEGALRQPQHF. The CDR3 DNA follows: TGTGCCAGCAGCTTGGAAGGGGCGCTGAGGCAGCCCCAGCATTTT.